Below are 4 T cell receptor beta chains sequenced from a single sample in a study of shared clonotypes between healthy human individuals. Libraries were prepared by immunoSEQ multiplex PCR; TCRdb keeps only in-frame clonotypes and omits some of them. Found here are about 530,000 clones, around 79% of them singletons; the top ten hold roughly an eighth. Source material: PBMCs. The receptors here all came from a woman between 35 and 50 years old in good health. Some clones in this sample may be carry-over from other donors' samples.

The chain carries TRBV6-4 and TRBJ2-1, with a weak D call TRBD2 (7 bases). The V gene lost 2 bases and the J gene lost 7 bases, with 12 bases spanning the gap. Looked up from germline, CDR1 is MRHNA and CDR2 is SNTAGT. The CDR3 is 14 amino acids. CDR3 DNA sequence: TGTGCCAGCAGTGACGGGGGGGCGGGAAATGAGCAGTTCTTC. It translates to CASSDGGAGNEQFF.

The rearrangement uses TRBV18 and TRBJ2-7; tentative D call: TRBD2 (6 bases). This CDR3 region has 15 residues. Between the trimmed V and J ends, which lost 3 bases and 5 bases, there was a span of 17 bases. Per the germline V gene, CDR1 is KGHSH and CDR2 is LQKENI. CDR3 sequence reads: CASSPTRDSRDEQYF. CDR3 bases: TGTGCCAGCTCACCGACCAGGGACTCCCGGGACGAGCAGTACTTC. Full variable domain (rest looked up from reference TRBV18 and TRBJ2-7): NAGVMQNPRHLVRRRGQEARLRCSPMKGHSHVYWYRQLPEEGLKFMVYLQKENIIDESGMPKERFSAEFPKEGPSILRIQQVVRGDSAAYFCASSPTRDSRDEQYFGPGTRLTVT.

This chain connects TRBV6-1 to TRBJ2-4; 8 positions agree with TRBD2. V shed 1 base, J shed 2 bases, and the junction held 7 bases outside the gene matches. Per the germline V gene, CDR1 is MNHNS and CDR2 is SASEGT. The CDR3 extends over 17 amino acids. CDR3 region: CASSEGLAGRTKNIQYF. In DNA, the CDR3 is TGTGCCAGCAGTGAAGGATTAGCGGGACGCACCAAAAACATTCAGTACTTC.

This clone has just one count. The gene calls are TRBV9 and TRBJ1-4, with D perhaps TRBD1 (5 bases). The CDR3 has 12 amino acids. Germline V CDR1 and CDR2: SGDLS, YYNGEE. V was trimmed by 7 bases and J by 10 bases, leaving 14 bases between them. CDR3 region: CASSRGGTKLFF. The CDR3 region has the DNA TGTGCCAGCTCGAGGGGAGGGACAAAACTGTTTTTT.